The next 30 T cell receptor beta chains were all read from a single sample in a study of blood T cell repertoires in COVID-19. Libraries were prepared by immunoSEQ multiplex PCR; TCRdb keeps only in-frame clonotypes and omits some of them. This table holds 150,000 to 200,000 clones, roughly nine tenths found once. The sample comprised PBMCs or T cells enriched from blood (not recorded which). The source is a human donor with acute COVID-19. The donor label of this sample is uncertain.

The V gene is TRBV6-5, the J gene TRBJ2-5, with 9 positions matching TRBD1. The CDR3 extends over 16 amino acids. The V and J ends lost 2 bases and 5 bases, in that order; junction bases with no gene match: 9. CDR1 MNHEY and CDR2 SVGAGI come from the germline V gene. Here the CDR3 DNA reads TGTGCCAGCAGTTACCGGCCGGGACAGGGTTCTGAGACCCAGTACTTC. Its translation is CASSYRPGQGSETQYF.

The genes are TRBV30 and TRBJ1-6; 7 bases are a match to TRBD1. Germline CDR1 GTSNPN, CDR2 SVGIG (reference sequence). The CDR3 contains 14 residues. Losses at the gene ends were 0 bases for V and 13 bases for J; bases not matched to a gene: 9. This CDR3 is CAWSVLLGRGPLHF. The DNA for the CDR3 is TGTGCCTGGAGTGTATTGTTGGGCAGGGGGCCCCTCCACTTT.

The chain links TRBV3-1 (or the pseudogene TRBV3-2) to TRBJ2-7; D is ambiguous. From germline, CDR1 is LGHDT and CDR2 YNNKEL (reference sequence). Trimming removed 5 bases from V and 5 bases from J, with 10 bases in between. The CDR3 has 12 amino acids. The CDR3 is CASSAIENEQYF. The CDR3 coding sequence is TGTGCCAGCAGCGCGATAGAAAACGAGCAGTACTTC.

V usage is TRBV7-9 and J usage is TRBJ1-1; D is unclear. CDR1 is SEHNR, CDR2 FQNEAQ, per germline (reference sequence). V was cut by 4 bases and J by 11 bases, with 20 bases left in between. This CDR3 contains 14 residues. The CDR3 region has the DNA TGTGCCAGCAGCTATATCGGAGGGAGGAAAGACGCTTTCTTT. Its protein product is CASSYIGGRKDAFF.

The CDR3 sequence: CASGGSSGREQYF. CDR3 nucleotide sequence: TGTGCCAGCGGTGGGTCCAGCGGACGCGAGCAGTACTTC. V usage is TRBV14 and J usage is TRBJ2-7; a possible D gene is TRBD2 (5 bases). V was cut by 8 bases and J by 6 bases, with 17 bases left in between. CDR1 is SGHDN, CDR2 FVKESK, per germline. The CDR3 runs to 13 residues.

The chain is built from TRBV7-2 and TRBJ1-2, with a weak D call TRBD1 (5 bases). CDR3 length equals 13 residues. Germline CDR1 SGHTA, CDR2 FQGNSA. Trimming removed 3 bases from V and 6 bases from J, with 11 bases in between. Here the CDR3 DNA reads TGTGCCAGCAGCTTGGAGGGGATGGATGGCTACACCTTC. Protein: CASSLEGMDGYTF.

The sample holds one count of this clone. This rearrangement joins TRBV27 to TRBJ1-1; TRBD1 aligns across 7 bases. The CDR3 loop spans 13 amino acids. The junction had 7 bases not matched to a gene; V was cut back by 2 bases and J by 10 bases. Germline-derived CDR1 and CDR2 are MNHEY and SMNVEV (reference sequence). The CDR3 nucleotides are TGTGCCAGCAGTTTAGAGGGGGCTTCGGGAGCTTTCTTT. This sequence encodes CASSLEGASGAFF.

This chain uses TRBV6-2 or TRBV6-3 with TRBJ1-1, with D possibly matching TRBD1 (5 bases). CDR1 is MNHEY, CDR2 SVGEGT, per germline. The CDR3 is 14 residues long. The V end lost 6 bases, the J end lost 7 bases, and 18 bases lay between the germline ends. CDR3 DNA sequence: TGTGCCAGCAGCTTCACGACAGAGCCCATTGAAGCTTTCTTT. Amino acid sequence: CASSFTTEPIEAFF.

The gene calls are TRBV4-1 and TRBJ2-7; 7 nucleotides line up with TRBD2. Germline CDR1 reads MGHRA; CDR2 reads YSYEKL. The CDR3 covers 15 residues. Germline trimming cut 1 base from V and 2 bases from J; bases unmatched to any gene: 5. The CDR3 loop reads CASSQGLAETYEQYF. For the CDR3, the DNA is TGCGCCAGCAGCCAAGGGCTAGCGGAAACCTACGAGCAGTACTTC.

The chain couples TRBV4-3 to TRBJ2-3; 9 bases fit TRBD2. Germline V gene data show CDR1 as LGHNA and CDR2 as YSLEER. V gave up 8 bases and J gave up 0 bases; unmatched junction bases: 9. This CDR3 has 16 amino acids. CDR3 DNA sequence: TGCGCCAGCGCCCAGGGCGGGGGGGATAGCACAGATACGCAGTATTTT. It is translated as CASAQGGGDSTDTQYF.

The V call is TRBV9, the J call TRBJ2-3; 8 bases match TRBD2. The CDR3 extends over 21 amino acids. Germline V gene lookup returns CDR1 SGDLS and CDR2 YYNGEE. The ends lost 4 bases at V and 6 bases at J; junction bases unmatched: 28. CDR3 coding DNA: TGTGCCAGCAGCCCCGCCGCCCCGGCATCGCTAGCGGGTCAAAAGGGCGATACGCAGTATTTT. This encodes CASSPAAPASLAGQKGDTQYF.

This clone was picked up a small number of times. This rearrangement joins TRBV5-1 to TRBJ2-6, with D perhaps TRBD1 (5 bases). The V end lost 4 bases, the J end lost 1 base, and 9 bases lay between the germline ends. Looked up from germline, CDR1 is SGHRS and CDR2 is YFSETQ. The CDR3 spans 15 residues. The CDR3 nucleotides are TGCGCCAGCAGCCAGGCAGGGTCTGGGGCCAACGTCCTGACTTTC. This sequence encodes CASSQAGSGANVLTF.

The J gene is TRBJ2-5, the V gene TRBV3-1 (or the pseudogene TRBV3-2), with 9 bases fitting TRBD2. The germline gives CDR1 LGHDT, CDR2 YNNKEL (reference sequence). The CDR3 has 19 amino acids. V lost 0 bases, J lost 1 base, and 12 bases stayed unmatched. In DNA, the CDR3 is TGTGCCAGCAGCCAAGATTCGTTGGGAGCTAGCGGGGCCCAAGAGACCCAGTACTTC. Protein: CASSQDSLGASGAQETQYF.

The CDR3: CASSRDSNQPQHF. The CDR3 bases are TGTGCCAGCAGCCGAGACAGTAATCAGCCCCAGCATTTT. V usage is TRBV7-8 and J usage is TRBJ1-5; perhaps TRBD1 as D (5 bases). The CDR3 is 13 residues long. Germline CDR1 reads SGHVS; CDR2 reads FQNEAQ. The V end was cut by 5 bases, the J end by 4 bases, with 9 bases between.

The chain employs TRBV5-1 and TRBJ2-7, with D possibly matching TRBD2 (6 bases). Germline V gene data show CDR1 as SGHRS and CDR2 as YFSETQ. V was clipped by 4 bases and J by 1 base, with 9 bases between them. CDR3 length: 13 residues. The CDR3 sequence is CASSPAGSYEQYF. CDR3 coding DNA: TGCGCCAGCAGCCCTGCGGGGTCCTACGAGCAGTACTTC.

This clone was recorded once. The rearrangement uses TRBV30 and TRBJ2-1; the match to TRBD2 covers 14 bases. V was pared by 0 bases and J by 5 bases, with 6 bases of the junction left unmatched. The CDR3 loop spans 17 amino acids. CDR1 and CDR2 from the germline V gene are GTSNPN and SVGIG (reference sequence). The CDR3 sequence: CAWSVLRTSGGHNEQFF. As DNA, the CDR3 is TGTGCCTGGAGTGTACTGCGGACTAGCGGGGGGCACAATGAGCAGTTCTTC.

The chain is built from TRBV19 and TRBJ1-1, with D maybe TRBD1 (5 bases). Per germline, CDR1 LNHDA and CDR2 SQIVND (reference sequence). V was cut by 9 bases and J by 6 bases, with 17 bases left in between. CDR3 length: 13 amino acids. The CDR3 DNA reads TGTGCCAGCTCGAAAGGGGATTTTGCTGAAGCTTTCTTT. Protein: CASSKGDFAEAFF.

This sequence joins TRBV4-3 and TRBJ2-3, with 8 bases that match TRBD2. CDR1 and CDR2 (germline): LGHNA, YSLEER. V shed 4 bases, J shed 3 bases, and the junction held 3 bases outside the gene matches. The CDR3 loop spans 14 amino acids. CDR3 nucleotide sequence: TGCGCCAGCAGCCGCGGGGGGCAGACAGATACGCAGTATTTT. Protein sequence: CASSRGGQTDTQYF.

The chain employs TRBV5-6 and TRBJ2-5; 9 bases are a match to TRBD1. Germline CDR1 SGHDT, CDR2 YYEEEE. V shed 4 bases, J shed 6 bases, and the junction held 4 bases outside the gene matches. The CDR3 is 13 residues long. This CDR3 is CASSGTGRKTQYF. CDR3 bases: TGTGCCAGCAGCGGGACAGGGAGGAAGACCCAGTACTTC.

Only one count was recorded for this clone. The chain couples TRBV14 to TRBJ2-3; 7 nucleotides agree with TRBD1. CDR1 is SGHDN, CDR2 FVKESK, per germline. The CDR3 has 15 amino acids. V dropped 5 bases and J dropped 1; count of bases not matched to a gene: 6. CDR3 sequence: CASSSTGVRTDTQYF. The CDR3 DNA follows: TGTGCCAGCAGCTCTACAGGGGTACGCACAGATACGCAGTATTTT.

The chain joins TRBV7-6 to TRBJ2-5; 16 positions agree with TRBD2. The V gene end was trimmed by 5 bases and the J gene end by 5 bases; junction bases not matched to a gene: 17. Germline CDR1 is SGHVS and CDR2 is FNYEAQ. There are 20 residues in the CDR3. The CDR3 spells CASSQSPGTSGGALWETQYF. The CDR3, as DNA: TGTGCCAGCAGCCAATCTCCCGGGACTAGCGGGGGGGCTTTATGGGAGACCCAGTACTTC.

The gene calls are TRBV19 and TRBJ2-1; 7 bases line up with TRBD2. The trim removed 4 bases at V and 5 bases at J, leaving 2 bases unmatched. CDR1 and CDR2 from the germline V gene are LNHDA and SQIVND (reference sequence). This CDR3 is 13 amino acids long. The chain's CDR3 is CASSTGLDNEQFF. CDR3 nucleotides: TGTGCCAGTAGTACCGGACTAGACAATGAGCAGTTCTTC.

The chain employs TRBV19 and TRBJ2-2, with 7 bases that match TRBD2. The CDR3 runs to 15 residues. Germline CDR1 reads LNHDA; CDR2 reads SQIVND (reference sequence). V dropped 3 bases and J dropped 4; count of bases not matched to a gene: 5. CDR3 sequence reads: CASSIGRGSTGELFF. CDR3 DNA sequence: TGTGCCAGTAGTATTGGGAGGGGTTCCACCGGGGAGCTGTTTTTT.

The rearrangement links TRBV7-7 to TRBJ2-2; 7 positions agree with TRBD2. Germline V gene sequence: CDR1 SSHAT, CDR2 FNYEAQ (reference sequence). This CDR3 has 16 residues. Germline trimming cut 2 bases from V and 1 base from J; bases unmatched to any gene: 4. DNA for the CDR3: TGTGCCAGCAGCTTACAGCGGGGCTGGAACACCGGGGAGCTGTTTTTT. It yields the protein CASSLQRGWNTGELFF.

V gene TRBV30 combines with J gene TRBJ1-2, with 9 nucleotides matching TRBD1. V shed 2 bases, J shed 4 bases, and the junction held 14 bases outside the gene matches. The CDR3 contains 17 residues. The germline gives CDR1 GTSNPN, CDR2 SVGIG (reference sequence). The CDR3: CAWSPWDRARGTYGYTF. The DNA for the CDR3 is TGTGCCTGGAGTCCATGGGACAGGGCCAGGGGGACCTATGGCTACACCTTC.

The rearrangement joins TRBV24-1 to TRBJ2-2; 8 bases match TRBD1. The J segment lost 1 base and the V segment lost 5 bases, leaving 5 bases of the junction unmatched. Germline V CDR1 and CDR2: KGHDR, SFDVKD. The CDR3 contains 16 residues. The CDR3, as DNA: TGTGCCACCAGTGCAAGAGACAGGGGGAACACCGGGGAGCTGTTTTTT. Translating gives CATSARDRGNTGELFF.

This clone was counted between two and nine times. V and J are TRBV30 and TRBJ2-1; 7 bases are shared with TRBD1. Germline CDR1 GTSNPN, CDR2 SVGIG (reference sequence). This CDR3 contains 16 residues. V was pared by 2 bases and J by 0 bases, with 7 bases of the junction left unmatched. CDR3 in amino acids: CAWSPPDRLSYNEQFF. CDR3 DNA: TGTGCCTGGAGTCCTCCGGACAGGCTCTCCTACAATGAGCAGTTCTTC.

V is TRBV3-1 (or the pseudogene TRBV3-2) and J is TRBJ2-7, with a possible D match to TRBD1 (5 bases). The CDR3 totals 13 residues. V was shortened by 3 bases and J by 2 bases, with 8 bases between the two germline ends. Germline V lookup: CDR1 LGHDT, CDR2 YNNKEL (reference sequence). CDR3 protein: CASSQQQAYEQYF. CDR3 nucleotides: TGTGCCAGCAGCCAGCAACAGGCCTACGAGCAGTACTTC.

The V and J genes are TRBV3-1 (or the pseudogene TRBV3-2) and TRBJ1-6; the match to TRBD1 covers 9 bases. CDR3 length equals 17 residues. Trimming cost V 1 base and J 13 bases; bases outside gene matches: 14. Per germline, CDR1 LGHDT and CDR2 YNNKEL (reference sequence). The chain's CDR3 is CASSQGTGTGSPGPLHF. In DNA, the CDR3 is TGTGCCAGCAGCCAAGGAACCGGGACAGGGTCTCCGGGGCCCCTCCACTTT.

This clone showed up just once. The chain combines TRBV6-5 with TRBJ1-2; 10 bases map to TRBD1. The CDR3 consists of 15 residues. In germline, CDR1 is MNHEY, CDR2 SVGAGI. The V and J ends lost 6 bases and 3 bases, in that order; junction bases with no gene match: 7. CDR3 nucleotide sequence: TGTGCCAGCAGACGCGGGACAGGGGCATACTATGGCTACACCTTC. It translates to CASRRGTGAYYGYTF.